The entry below gives a single T cell receptor beta chain sequence along with its context. Its antigen remains unknown. Trimming removed 0 bases at V and 7 bases at J, with 10 bases between. The CDR3 covers 14 residues. Germline-derived CDR1 and CDR2 are LGHNA and YNFKEQ. Via MiXCR, TCRdb re-called the 5' RACE reads, giving one row per CDR3 protein. The table includes approximately 200,000 distinct CDR3 sequences, roughly 13% detected once. The source of the sample is a study of CD8 T cells in ankylosing spondylitis. Broader study findings: Earlier studies detected some motif variants in reactive arthritis synovial fluid and blood. Roughly eight highly homologous variants made up a TCR beta motif that seemed to typify ankylosing spondylitis blood.

The source material was blood, either unsorted or a sorted T cell fraction (not recorded which). The rearrangement joins TRBV4-2 to TRBJ2-1; no reliable D call. This clonotype originated in a female donor with ankylosing spondylitis or in good health (not recorded which). The CDR3 coding sequence is TGTGCCAGCAGCCAAGACCTGAACATGAATGAGCAGTTCTTC. Translation gives CASSQDLNMNEQFF.